This passage covers 26 T cell receptor beta chains from one sample sequenced in a study of CD49a tissue-resident CD8 T cells in human skin. TCRdb keeps only in-frame clones here, not all; method: immunoSEQ multiplex PCR. In the table there are around 1,500 clones, about three quarters of which are singletons. Sequenced sample: CLA- CD8+ effector memory T cells sorted from blood. These receptors came from a human donor in good health.

V and J are TRBV29-1 and TRBJ2-5; TRBD2 matches at 8 bases. After removal of 0 bases from V and 1 base from J, the junction contained 13 bases not matched to a gene. Germline values: CDR1 SQVTM, CDR2 ANQGSEA. The CDR3 loop spans 18 amino acids. The CDR3 spells CSVEDPMDSGGIQETQYF. The CDR3 DNA follows: TGCAGCGTTGAAGATCCCATGGACTCGGGAGGGATCCAAGAGACCCAGTACTTC.

The CDR3, as DNA: TGTGCCAGCAGCGCGAGCGATTGGACGGGAGCTAACTATGGCTACACCTTC. Its translation is CASSASDWTGANYGYTF. This chain uses TRBV5-5 with TRBJ1-2; no definite D call. The germline V gene encodes CDR1 SGHKS and CDR2 YYEKEE (reference sequence). V was cut by 4 bases and J by 0 bases, with 19 bases left in between. CDR3 length: 17 residues.

V usage is TRBV6-1 and J usage is TRBJ2-7; D unresolved. The CDR3 length is 14 residues. Germline V gene data show CDR1 as MNHNS and CDR2 as SASEGT. The V end was cut by 7 bases, the J end by 2 bases, with 15 bases between. The CDR3 DNA reads TGTGCCAGCACCCTTTTAGACGAGGCCTACGAGCAGTACTTC. This translates into CASTLLDEAYEQYF.

This clone was counted a single time. The chain joins TRBV6-1 to TRBJ1-2; D may be TRBD1 (6 bases). The CDR3 is 16 amino acids. Trimming took off 2 bases at V and 6 bases at J, with 19 bases between the two ends. Germline lookup yields CDR1 MNHNS and CDR2 SASEGT. Here the CDR3 reads CASSESVRGTMDGYTF. In DNA form, the CDR3 reads TGTGCCAGCAGTGAATCAGTTAGGGGGACTATGGATGGCTACACCTTC.

The V call is TRBV4-3, the J call TRBJ2-6; D is perhaps TRBD2 (6 bases). Germline V gene lookup returns CDR1 LGHNA and CDR2 YSLEER. The CDR3 covers 16 residues. V lost 0 bases, J lost 1 base, and 7 bases lay in between. The CDR3 DNA sequence: TGCGCCAGCAGCCAAGAAGGAGGGTCTGGGGCCAACGTCCTGACTTTC. This codes for CASSQEGGSGANVLTF.

The chain carries TRBV28 and TRBJ1-4; D is ambiguous. Deletions cut 3 bases from V and 5 bases from J, with 10 bases between. The CDR3 consists of 14 residues. Germline loops: CDR1 MDHEN, CDR2 SYDVKM. The CDR3 reads CASSFRPANEKLFF. The CDR3 DNA is TGTGCCAGCAGTTTTAGGCCAGCGAATGAAAAACTGTTTTTT. Using reference TRBV28 and TRBJ1-4 for the parts outside the CDR3, the full variable domain is DVKVTQSSRYLVKRTGEKVFLECVQDMDHENMFWYRQDPGLGLRLIYFSYDVKMKEKGDIPEGYSVSREKKERFSLILESASTNQTSMYLCASSFRPANEKLFFGSGTQLSVL.

The rearrangement uses TRBV5-1 and TRBJ2-7, with TRBD2 matching over 7 bases. The trim removed 4 bases at V and 2 bases at J, leaving 9 bases unmatched. The CDR3 runs to 15 residues. Germline V gene lookup returns CDR1 SGHRS and CDR2 YFSETQ. For the CDR3, the DNA is TGCGCCAGCAGCCAAGAACTGGCGGGGGCCTACGAGCAGTACTTC. Protein: CASSQELAGAYEQYF.

The chain carries TRBV19 and TRBJ2-3; 9 bases fit TRBD2. This CDR3 has 14 amino acids. Trimming cost V 4 bases and J 6 bases; bases outside gene matches: 5. CDR1 and CDR2 from the germline V gene are LNHDA and SQIVND (reference sequence). The chain's CDR3 is CASSSGGAVDTQYF. In DNA, the CDR3 is TGTGCCAGTAGTAGCGGGGGGGCCGTTGATACGCAGTATTTT.

This clone is labeled as large (0.1 to 1%). V usage is TRBV5-6 and J usage is TRBJ2-7; 14 bases map to TRBD2. The trim removed 0 bases at V and 0 bases at J, leaving 8 bases unmatched. Germline CDR1 is SGHDT and CDR2 is YYEEEE. This CDR3 spans 19 amino acids. The CDR3 loop is CASSLAETSGRAFSYEQYF. Here the CDR3 DNA reads TGTGCCAGCAGCTTGGCTGAGACTAGCGGGAGGGCCTTCTCCTACGAGCAGTACTTC.

The CDR3 sequence is CASAKGGDTDTQYF. CDR3 coding DNA: TGTGCCAGCGCAAAAGGGGGGGACACAGATACGCAGTATTTT. The rearrangement joins TRBV6-4 to TRBJ2-3; perhaps TRBD2 as D (7 bases). The CDR3 length is 14 residues. The V end lost 8 bases, the J end lost 2 bases, and 14 bases lay between the germline ends. Germline CDR1 MRHNA, CDR2 SNTAGT.

The chain is built from TRBV7-2 and TRBJ2-5; D is unresolved. This CDR3 contains 13 residues. V was clipped by 1 base and J by 5 bases, with 8 bases between them. Germline lookup yields CDR1 SGHTA and CDR2 FQGNSA. The CDR3 region is CASSLERLETQYF. The CDR3 nucleotides are TGTGCCAGCAGCTTAGAGAGATTGGAGACCCAGTACTTC.

The chain recombines TRBV11-2 with TRBJ2-7; 10 nucleotides match TRBD2. Germline values: CDR1 SGHAT, CDR2 FQNNGV. The junction had 12 bases not matched to a gene; V was cut back by 6 bases and J by 4 bases. The CDR3 has 16 amino acids. CDR3 in amino acids: CASRSFSGGDYYEQYF. CDR3 coding DNA: TGTGCCAGCAGATCATTCAGCGGGGGGGACTATTACGAGCAGTACTTC.

This rearrangement joins TRBV2 to TRBJ1-1; D remains unclear. Trimming pared 6 bases from V and 1 base from J, leaving 12 bases between. This CDR3 comprises 14 residues. Germline CDR1 SNHLY, CDR2 FYNNEI. The CDR3 sequence is CASSLLGKNTEAFF. CDR3 in DNA: TGTGCCAGCAGCTTACTCGGGAAGAACACTGAAGCTTTCTTT.

The CDR3 coding sequence is TGTGCCAGCAGGGACAGCTCCTACGAGCAGTACTTC. Translation: CASRDSSYEQYF. This rearrangement joins TRBV6-5 to TRBJ2-7, with a possible D match to TRBD1 (6 bases). CDR3 length equals 12 residues. Germline CDR1 MNHEY, CDR2 SVGAGI. Trimming pared 6 bases from V and 0 bases from J, leaving 6 bases between.

The chain has TRBV5-6 and TRBJ2-5; D possibly corresponds to TRBD1 (6 bases). Germline-derived CDR1 and CDR2 are SGHDT and YYEEEE. The CDR3 is 16 amino acids. Trimming took 0 bases from V and 1 from J, leaving 13 bases between them. The CDR3 loop reads CASSLDTGTVQETQYF. The CDR3 DNA reads as TGTGCCAGCAGCTTGGACACAGGGACGGTCCAAGAGACCCAGTACTTC.

The V gene is TRBV15, the J gene TRBJ2-2, with a weak D call TRBD2 (6 bases). CDR1 is LNHNV, CDR2 YYDKDF, per germline (reference sequence). The CDR3 consists of 15 residues. Trimming shortened V by 0 bases and J by 3 bases, and 8 bases separated the two germline ends. The CDR3 bases are TGTGCCACCAGCAGAGAGCGGGGTGACACCGGGGAGCTGTTTTTT. It translates to CATSRERGDTGELFF.

This clone was seen a few times. The V gene is TRBV5-6, the J gene TRBJ1-2; D possibly corresponds to TRBD1 (5 bases). CDR3 length: 14 amino acids. Looked up from germline, CDR1 is SGHDT and CDR2 is YYEEEE. Trimming took off 2 bases at V and 7 bases at J, with 15 bases between the two ends. CDR3 sequence (DNA): TGTGCCAGCAGCTTAGGGGTCCTGAATATTGGCTACACCTTC. It specifies CASSLGVLNIGYTF.

In this sample, this clone turned up a few times. The gene calls are TRBV21-1 and TRBJ2-7; TRBD2 reflects the table's D call only, with no check against the DNA. TRBV21-1 constitutes a pseudogene. CDR3 length: 13 residues. CDR3 region: CASPLPRPYEQYF. DNA for the CDR3: TGTGCCAGCCCTCTCCCCCGTCCCTACGAGCAGTACTTC.

Regarding this clone: Since no conserved phenylalanine or tryptophan closes the CDR3, a read error is the likely cause. The chain has TRBV4-3 and TRBJ2-7; TRBD2 aligns across 11 bases. The CDR3 length is 18 residues. Germline CDR1 is LGHNA and CDR2 is YSLEER. J gave up 0 bases and V 3 bases, and 10 bases lay outside the gene matches. In DNA, the CDR3 is TGCGCCAGCAGCCAGGATTTAGCGGGGGGGCTTCTCTCCTACGAGCAGTACTCC. It specifies CASSQDLAGGLLSYEQYS.

This chain links TRBV6-4 with TRBJ2-2, with 8 bases fitting TRBD2. There are 14 residues in the CDR3. Unmatched junction bases numbered 3, after V lost 5 bases and J lost 4 bases. The germline CDR1 and CDR2 sequences are MRHNA and SNTAGT. The CDR3 protein is CASSSGTSTGELFF. The CDR3 DNA sequence: TGTGCCAGCAGTTCCGGGACTAGCACCGGGGAGCTGTTTTTT.

The genes are TRBV19 and TRBJ2-7; maybe TRBD2 (6 bases). CDR1 LNHDA and CDR2 SQIVND come from the germline V gene (reference sequence). The CDR3 spans 14 residues. The germline V and J ends were trimmed by 5 bases and 2 bases, with 13 bases remaining between them. CDR3 bases: TGTGCCAGTAGTTGGGGACTTGGGGCCTACGAGCAGTACTTC. It encodes CASSWGLGAYEQYF. The full variable domain, its missing parts supplied by reference TRBV19 and TRBJ2-7, is DGGITQSPKYLFRKEGQNVTLSCEQNLNHDAMYWYRQDPGQGLRLIYYSQIVNDFQKGDIAEGYSVSREKKESFPLTVTSAQKNPTAFYLCASSWGLGAYEQYFGPGTRLTVT.

This clone was counted between two and nine times. The chain recombines TRBV27 with TRBJ2-3; weak D call: TRBD2 (6 bases). CDR1 and CDR2 from the germline V gene are MNHEY and SMNVEV (reference sequence). The CDR3 is 15 residues long. The V and J ends lost 3 bases and 1 base respectively, with 11 bases between them. In DNA form, the CDR3 reads TGTGCCAGCAGTTTGCCGGGAGATGGCACAGATACGCAGTATTTT. Translation: CASSLPGDGTDTQYF.

This rearrangement joins TRBV18 to TRBJ2-2, with a possible D match to TRBD1 (5 bases). Germline CDR1 KGHSH, CDR2 LQKENI. V was clipped by 3 bases and J by 4 bases, with 12 bases between them. This CDR3 spans 15 amino acids. In DNA, the CDR3 is TGTGCCAGCTCACCGGAACAGGATAGCACCGGGGAGCTGTTTTTT. Its protein is CASSPEQDSTGELFF.

This clone was seen just once. Other DNA sequences of this sample code for an identical CDR3. The CDR3 region has the DNA TGTGCCAGCAGCTTGGGAACTCCGAGCACAGATACGCAGTATTTT. As protein: CASSLGTPSTDTQYF. The chain couples TRBV5-6 to TRBJ2-3; D gene uncertain. The germline gives CDR1 SGHDT, CDR2 YYEEEE. The CDR3 spans 15 residues. V lost 0 bases to trimming and J lost 0 bases, with 8 bases between them.

This clone has only one observation. This chain links TRBV7-6 with TRBJ1-5, with D maybe TRBD1 (5 bases). Looked up from germline, CDR1 is SGHVS and CDR2 is FNYEAQ. The CDR3 contains 15 residues. V gave up 5 bases and J gave up 5 bases, with 16 bases separating them. CDR3 residues: CASSLYQGEDQPQHF. DNA of the CDR3: TGTGCCAGCAGCCTTTATCAGGGTGAGGATCAGCCCCAGCATTTT. Complete variable domain (other parts from reference TRBV7-6 and TRBJ1-5): GAGVSQSPRYKVTKRGQDVALRCDPISGHVSLYWYRQALGQGPEFLTYFNYEAQQDKSGLPNDRFSAERPEGSISTLTIQRTEQRDSAMYRCASSLYQGEDQPQHFGDGTRLSIL.

The rearrangement links TRBV5-1 to TRBJ2-3; D ambiguous. V dropped 1 base and J dropped 0 bases, with 12 bases sitting between them. The CDR3 contains 16 residues. CDR1 SGHRS and CDR2 YFSETQ come from the germline V gene. DNA for the CDR3: TGCGCCAGCAGCTTGACCCTTGCGTCTAGCACAGATACGCAGTATTTT. This encodes CASSLTLASSTDTQYF.